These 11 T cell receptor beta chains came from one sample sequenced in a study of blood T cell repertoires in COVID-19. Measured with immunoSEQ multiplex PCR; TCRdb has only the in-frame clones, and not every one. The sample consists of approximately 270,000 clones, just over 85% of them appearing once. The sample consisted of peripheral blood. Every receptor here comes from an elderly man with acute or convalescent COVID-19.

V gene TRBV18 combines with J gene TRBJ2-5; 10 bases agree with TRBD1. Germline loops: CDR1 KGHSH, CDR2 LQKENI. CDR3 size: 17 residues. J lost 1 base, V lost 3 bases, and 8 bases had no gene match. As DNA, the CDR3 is TGTGCCAGCTCACCCAAACCGGGACAGGGGATCCAAGAGACCCAGTACTTC. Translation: CASSPKPGQGIQETQYF.

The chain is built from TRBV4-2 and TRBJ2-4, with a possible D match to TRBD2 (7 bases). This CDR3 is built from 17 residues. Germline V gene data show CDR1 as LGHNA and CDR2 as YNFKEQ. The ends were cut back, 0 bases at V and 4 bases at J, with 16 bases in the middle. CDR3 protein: CASSQDEDSGTKNIQYF. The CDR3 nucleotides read TGTGCCAGCAGCCAAGATGAAGACAGCGGGACAAAAAACATTCAGTACTTC.

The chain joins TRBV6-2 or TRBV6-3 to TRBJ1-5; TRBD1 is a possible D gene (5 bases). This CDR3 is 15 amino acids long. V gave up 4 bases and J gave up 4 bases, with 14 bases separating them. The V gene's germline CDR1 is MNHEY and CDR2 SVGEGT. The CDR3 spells CASSSSGGVNQPQHF. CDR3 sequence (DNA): TGTGCCAGCAGTTCTTCCGGGGGGGTTAATCAGCCCCAGCATTTT.

CDR3 region: CASSVSGRGDEQFF. For the CDR3, the DNA is TGTGCCAGCAGCGTAAGCGGGAGGGGCGATGAGCAGTTCTTC. The chain links TRBV9 to TRBJ2-1; 10 bases line up with TRBD2. Germline CDR1 is SGDLS and CDR2 is YYNGEE. CDR3 size: 14 residues. Losses at the gene ends were 1 base for V and 8 bases for J; bases not matched to a gene: 3.

CDR3 nucleotides: TGTGCCAGCAGCCATAATGTGACACCGAATGGCTACACCTTC. It is translated as CASSHNVTPNGYTF. The chain joins TRBV3-1 (or the pseudogene TRBV3-2) to TRBJ1-2; no clear D. Trimming shortened V by 3 bases and J by 6 bases, and 14 bases separated the two germline ends. Germline CDR1 LGHDT, CDR2 YNNKEL (reference sequence). There are 14 residues in the CDR3.

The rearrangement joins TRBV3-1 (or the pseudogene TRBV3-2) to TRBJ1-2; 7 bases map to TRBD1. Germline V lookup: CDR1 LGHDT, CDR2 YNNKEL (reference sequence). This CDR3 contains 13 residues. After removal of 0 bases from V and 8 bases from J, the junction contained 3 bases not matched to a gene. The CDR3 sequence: CASSQDPDRGYTF. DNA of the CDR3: TGTGCCAGCAGCCAAGATCCGGACAGGGGCTACACCTTC.

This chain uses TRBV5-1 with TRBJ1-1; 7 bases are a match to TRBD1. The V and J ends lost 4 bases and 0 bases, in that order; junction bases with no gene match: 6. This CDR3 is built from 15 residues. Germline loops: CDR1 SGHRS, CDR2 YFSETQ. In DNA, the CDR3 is TGCGCCAGCAGCCTTTCGACAGGGATGAACACTGAAGCTTTCTTT. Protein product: CASSLSTGMNTEAFF.

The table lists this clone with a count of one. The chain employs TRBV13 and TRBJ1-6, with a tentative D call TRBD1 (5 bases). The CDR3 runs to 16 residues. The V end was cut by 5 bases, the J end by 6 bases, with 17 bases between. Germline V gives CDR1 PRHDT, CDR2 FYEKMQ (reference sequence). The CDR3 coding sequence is TGTGCCAGCAGCGAACTCAGGGTGCAGGGTAATTCACCCCTCCACTTT. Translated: CASSELRVQGNSPLHF.

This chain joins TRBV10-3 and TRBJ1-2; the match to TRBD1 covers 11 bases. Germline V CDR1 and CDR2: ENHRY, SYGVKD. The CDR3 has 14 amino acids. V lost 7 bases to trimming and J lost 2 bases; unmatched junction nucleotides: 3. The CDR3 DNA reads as TGTGCCATCAATCGGGACAGGGGGAACTATGGCTACACCTTC. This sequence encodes CAINRDRGNYGYTF.

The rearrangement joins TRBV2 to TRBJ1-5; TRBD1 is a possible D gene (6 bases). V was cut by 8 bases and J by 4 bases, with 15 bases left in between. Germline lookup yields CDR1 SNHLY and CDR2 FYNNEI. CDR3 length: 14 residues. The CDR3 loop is CASDQDRLNQPQHF. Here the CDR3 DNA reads TGTGCCAGCGACCAGGACAGACTTAATCAGCCCCAGCATTTT. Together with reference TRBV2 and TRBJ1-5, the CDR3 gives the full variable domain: EPEVTQTPSHQVTQMGQEVILRCVPISNHLYFYWYRQILGQKVEFLVSFYNNEISEKSEIFDDQFSVERPDGSNFTLKIRSTKLEDSAMYFCASDQDRLNQPQHFGDGTRLSIL.

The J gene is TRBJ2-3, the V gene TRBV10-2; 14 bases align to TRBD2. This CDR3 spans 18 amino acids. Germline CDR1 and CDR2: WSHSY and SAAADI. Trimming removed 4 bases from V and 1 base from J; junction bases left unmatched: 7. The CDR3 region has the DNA TGCGCCAGCAGTGCAACCGGGACTAGCGGGAGAGGCACAGATACGCAGTATTTT. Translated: CASSATGTSGRGTDTQYF.